These T cell receptor beta chains were read from a single sample in a study of technical replicates of blood from a few donors. TCRdb keeps only in-frame clones here, not all; method: immunoSEQ multiplex PCR. The data show roughly 59,000 clones, with 70% to 90% seen just once and approximately 5.4% held by the top ten. Sequencing was done on a sample of PBMCs. The receptors come from a human donor in good health. Some clones in this sample may be carry-over from other donors' samples. Both conserved end residues are trimmed from each CDR3. Each record gives: V gene, J gene, CDR3 protein.

v_call: TRBV11-2
j_call: TRBJ2-2
cdr3_aa: ASSSGTGRTGELF

v_call: TRBV9
j_call: TRBJ1-4
cdr3_aa: ASSPRSATNEKLF

v_call: TRBV7-3
j_call: TRBJ1-1
cdr3_aa: ASSLQGGTEAF

v_call: TRBV19
j_call: TRBJ2-5
cdr3_aa: ARGQYTQY

v_call: TRBV7-3
j_call: TRBJ1-1
cdr3_aa: ASSLLGGNTEAF

v_call: TRBV23-1
j_call: TRBJ2-7
cdr3_aa: ASRRPGPLGGTPLFYEQY

v_call: TRBV5-1
j_call: TRBJ1-2
cdr3_aa: ASRVLGGNYGYT

v_call: TRBV6-5
j_call: TRBJ2-7
cdr3_aa: ASSLSSGGSYEQY

v_call: TRBV5-4
j_call: TRBJ1-2
cdr3_aa: ASSNMDREYGYT

v_call: TRBV6-1
j_call: TRBJ2-3
cdr3_aa: ASPRPGEMTDTQY

v_call: TRBV6-5
j_call: TRBJ2-1
cdr3_aa: ASIGTSNEQF

v_call: TRBV10-3
j_call: TRBJ2-3
cdr3_aa: AISENRDWDTQY

v_call: TRBV11-2
j_call: TRBJ2-1
cdr3_aa: ASSLDRTSGGWVYNEQF

v_call: TRBV4-3
j_call: TRBJ2-7
cdr3_aa: ASSQDRLAGYISSYEQY

v_call: TRBV6-1
j_call: TRBJ2-1
cdr3_aa: ASKGGGPYNEQF